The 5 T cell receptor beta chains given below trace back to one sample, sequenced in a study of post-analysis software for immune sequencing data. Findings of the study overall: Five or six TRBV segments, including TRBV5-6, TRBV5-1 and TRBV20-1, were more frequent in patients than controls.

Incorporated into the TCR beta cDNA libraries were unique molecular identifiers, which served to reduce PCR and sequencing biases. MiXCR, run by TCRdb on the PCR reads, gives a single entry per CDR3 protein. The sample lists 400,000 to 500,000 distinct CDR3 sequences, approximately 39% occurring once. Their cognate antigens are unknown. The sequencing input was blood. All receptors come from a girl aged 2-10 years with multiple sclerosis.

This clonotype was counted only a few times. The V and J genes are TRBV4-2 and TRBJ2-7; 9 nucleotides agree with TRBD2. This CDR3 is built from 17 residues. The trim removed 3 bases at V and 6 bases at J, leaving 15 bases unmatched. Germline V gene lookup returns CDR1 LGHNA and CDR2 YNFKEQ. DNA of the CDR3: TGTGCCAGCAGCCAGACCGACCTTGGGCTAGCGGGATCCGAGCAGTACTTC. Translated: CASSQTDLGLAGSEQYF.

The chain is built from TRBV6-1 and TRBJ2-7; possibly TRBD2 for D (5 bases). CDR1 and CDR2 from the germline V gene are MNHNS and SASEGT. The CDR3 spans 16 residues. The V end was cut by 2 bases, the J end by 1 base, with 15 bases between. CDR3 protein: CASSENILAKSYEQYF. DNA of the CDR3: TGTGCCAGCAGTGAAAACATTCTAGCTAAATCCTACGAGCAGTACTTC.

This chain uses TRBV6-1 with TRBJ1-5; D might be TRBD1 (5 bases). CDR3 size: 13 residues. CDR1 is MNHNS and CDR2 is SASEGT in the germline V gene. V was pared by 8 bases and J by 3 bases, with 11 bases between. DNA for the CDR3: TGTGCCAGCGTCATGACAGACAATCAGCCCCAGCATTTT. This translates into CASVMTDNQPQHF.

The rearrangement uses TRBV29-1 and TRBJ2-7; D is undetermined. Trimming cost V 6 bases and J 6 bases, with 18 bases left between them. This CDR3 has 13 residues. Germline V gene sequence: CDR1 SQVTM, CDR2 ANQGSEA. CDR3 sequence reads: CSVDGSGNSEQYF. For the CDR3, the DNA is TGCAGCGTGGACGGAAGTGGGAACTCCGAGCAGTACTTC.

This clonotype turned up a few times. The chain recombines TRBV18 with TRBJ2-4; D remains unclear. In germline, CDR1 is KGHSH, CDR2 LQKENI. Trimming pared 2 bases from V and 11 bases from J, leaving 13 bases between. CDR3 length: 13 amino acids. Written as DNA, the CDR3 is TGTGCCAGCTCACCAGTACCCGCTTCGGTTCAGTACTTC. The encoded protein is CASSPVPASVQYF.